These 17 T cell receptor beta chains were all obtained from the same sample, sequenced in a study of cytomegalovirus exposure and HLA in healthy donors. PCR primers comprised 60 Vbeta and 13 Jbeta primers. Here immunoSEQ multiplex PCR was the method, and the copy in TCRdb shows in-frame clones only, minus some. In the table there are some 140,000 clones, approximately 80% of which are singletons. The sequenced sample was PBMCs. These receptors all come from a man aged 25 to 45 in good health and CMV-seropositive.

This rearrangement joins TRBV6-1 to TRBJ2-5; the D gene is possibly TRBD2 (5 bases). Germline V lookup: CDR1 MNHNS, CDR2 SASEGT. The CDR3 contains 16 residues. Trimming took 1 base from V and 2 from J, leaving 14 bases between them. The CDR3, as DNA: TGTGCCAGCAGTGAAGAGGAGCGGATAATACAAGAGACCCAGTACTTC. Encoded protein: CASSEEERIIQETQYF.

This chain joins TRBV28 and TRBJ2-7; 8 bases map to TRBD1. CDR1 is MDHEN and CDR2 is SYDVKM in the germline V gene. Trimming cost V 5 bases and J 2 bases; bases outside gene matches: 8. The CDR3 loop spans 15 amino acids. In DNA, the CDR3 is TGTGCCAGCAGTATCTGGACAGGGAATCCCTACGAGCAGTACTTC. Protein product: CASSIWTGNPYEQYF. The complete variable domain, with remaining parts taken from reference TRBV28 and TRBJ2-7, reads DVKVTQSSRYLVKRTGEKVFLECVQDMDHENMFWYRQDPGLGLRLIYFSYDVKMKEKGDIPEGYSVSREKKERFSLILESASTNQTSMYLCASSIWTGNPYEQYFGPGTRLTVT.

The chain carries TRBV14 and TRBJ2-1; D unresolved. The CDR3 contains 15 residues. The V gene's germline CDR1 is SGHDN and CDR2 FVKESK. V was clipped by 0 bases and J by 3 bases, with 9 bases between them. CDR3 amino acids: CASSQDLASYNEQFF. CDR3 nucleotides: TGTGCCAGCAGCCAAGATTTAGCTAGCTACAATGAGCAGTTCTTC.

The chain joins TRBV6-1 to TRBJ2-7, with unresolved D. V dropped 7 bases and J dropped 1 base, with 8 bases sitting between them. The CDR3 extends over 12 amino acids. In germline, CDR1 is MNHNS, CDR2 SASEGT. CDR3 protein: CASTDRSYEQYF. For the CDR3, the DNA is TGTGCCAGCACCGATAGATCCTACGAGCAGTACTTC.

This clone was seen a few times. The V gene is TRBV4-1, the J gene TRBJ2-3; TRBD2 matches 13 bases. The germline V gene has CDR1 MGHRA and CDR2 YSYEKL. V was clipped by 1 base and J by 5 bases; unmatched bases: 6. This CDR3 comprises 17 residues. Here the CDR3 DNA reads TGCGCCAGCAGCCAAGGTGGACTAGCGGGAGAAGGAGATACGCAGTATTTT. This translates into CASSQGGLAGEGDTQYF.

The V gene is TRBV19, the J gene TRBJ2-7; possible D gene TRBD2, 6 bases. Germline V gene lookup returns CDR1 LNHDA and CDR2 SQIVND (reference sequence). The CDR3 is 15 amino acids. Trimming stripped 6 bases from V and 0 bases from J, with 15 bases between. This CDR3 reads CASRRPGSGSYEQYF. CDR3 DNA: TGTGCCAGTAGGAGGCCAGGTAGCGGCTCCTACGAGCAGTACTTC.

The CDR3 protein is CASSSGYQETQYF. For the CDR3, the DNA is TGTGCCAGCAGTTCCGGGTACCAAGAGACCCAGTACTTC. V and J are TRBV28 and TRBJ2-5, with D hard to call. V was trimmed by 4 bases and J by 0 bases, leaving 6 bases between them. The CDR3 has 13 residues. Germline CDR1 is MDHEN and CDR2 is SYDVKM.

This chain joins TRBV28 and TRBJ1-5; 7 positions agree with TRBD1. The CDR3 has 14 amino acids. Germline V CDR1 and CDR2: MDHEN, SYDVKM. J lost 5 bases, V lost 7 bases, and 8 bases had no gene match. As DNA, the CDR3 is TGTGCCAGCAATCAAGGGACAGTCCATCAGCCCCAGCATTTT. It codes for CASNQGTVHQPQHF.

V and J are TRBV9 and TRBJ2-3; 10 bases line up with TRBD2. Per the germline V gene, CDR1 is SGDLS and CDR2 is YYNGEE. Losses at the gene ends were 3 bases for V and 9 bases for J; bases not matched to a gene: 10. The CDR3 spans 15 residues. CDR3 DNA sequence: TGTGCCAGCAGCGGAGCTCTAGCGGGAGACGGAACGCAGTATTTT. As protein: CASSGALAGDGTQYF.

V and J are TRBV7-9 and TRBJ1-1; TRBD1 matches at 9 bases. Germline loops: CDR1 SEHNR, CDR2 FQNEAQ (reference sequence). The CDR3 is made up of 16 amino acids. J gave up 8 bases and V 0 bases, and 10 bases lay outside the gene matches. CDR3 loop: CASSLAPGTGTPEAFF. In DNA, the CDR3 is TGTGCCAGCAGCTTAGCGCCGGGGACAGGGACACCGGAAGCTTTCTTT. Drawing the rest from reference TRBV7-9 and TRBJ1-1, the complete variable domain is DTGVSQNPRHKITKRGQNVTFRCDPISEHNRLYWYRQTLGQGPEFLTYFQNEAQLEKSRLLSDRFSAERPKGSFSTLEIQRTEQGDSAMYLCASSLAPGTGTPEAFFGQGTRLTVV.

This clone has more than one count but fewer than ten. The CDR3 sequence: CSLKLGQGNTEAFF. The DNA of the CDR3 is TGCAGCCTAAAACTTGGACAGGGAAACACTGAAGCTTTCTTT. The chain recombines TRBV29-1 with TRBJ1-1, with 8 bases identical to TRBD1. The length of the CDR3 is 14 residues. V gave up 8 bases and J gave up 2 bases; unmatched junction bases: 10. Germline values: CDR1 SQVTM, CDR2 ANQGSEA.

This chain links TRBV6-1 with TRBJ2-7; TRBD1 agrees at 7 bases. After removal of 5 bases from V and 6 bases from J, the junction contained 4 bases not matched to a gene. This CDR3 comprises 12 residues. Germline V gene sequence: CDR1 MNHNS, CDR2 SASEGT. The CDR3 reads CASSPHRGEQYF. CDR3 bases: TGTGCCAGCAGTCCCCACAGGGGCGAGCAGTACTTC.

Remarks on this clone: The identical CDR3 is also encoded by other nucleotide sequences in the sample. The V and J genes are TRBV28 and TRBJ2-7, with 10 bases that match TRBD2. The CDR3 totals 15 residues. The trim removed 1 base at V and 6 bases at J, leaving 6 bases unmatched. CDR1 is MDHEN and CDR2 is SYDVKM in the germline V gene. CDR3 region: CASSLFASGSREQYF. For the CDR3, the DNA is TGTGCCAGCAGTTTATTTGCTAGCGGGAGTCGCGAGCAGTACTTC.

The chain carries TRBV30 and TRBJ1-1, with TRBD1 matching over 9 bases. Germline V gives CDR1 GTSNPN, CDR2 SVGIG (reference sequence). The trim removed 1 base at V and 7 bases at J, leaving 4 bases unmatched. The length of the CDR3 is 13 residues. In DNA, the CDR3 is TGTGCCTGGAGTGCGGACAGGGGAAATGAAGCTTTCTTT. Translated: CAWSADRGNEAFF.

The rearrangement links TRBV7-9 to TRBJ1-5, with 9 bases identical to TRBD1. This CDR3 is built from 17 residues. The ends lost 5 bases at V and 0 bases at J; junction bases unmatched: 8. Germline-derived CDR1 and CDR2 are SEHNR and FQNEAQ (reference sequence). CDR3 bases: TGTGCCAGCAGCGGAGGACAGGGGCTTAATAGCAATCAGCCCCAGCATTTT. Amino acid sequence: CASSGGQGLNSNQPQHF.

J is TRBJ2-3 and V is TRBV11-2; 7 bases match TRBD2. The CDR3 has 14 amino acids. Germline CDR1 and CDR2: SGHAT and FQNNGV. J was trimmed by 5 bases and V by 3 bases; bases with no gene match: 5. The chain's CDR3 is CASSLGGSGDTQYF. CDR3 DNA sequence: TGTGCCAGCAGCTTGGGCGGGAGTGGAGATACGCAGTATTTT.

The CDR3 is CASRTQVGPEAFF. The CDR3 DNA follows: TGTGCCAGTAGGACTCAAGTCGGCCCCGAAGCTTTCTTT. V is TRBV19 and J is TRBJ1-1; D remains unclear. CDR3 length: 13 residues. Germline V gene data show CDR1 as LNHDA and CDR2 as SQIVND (reference sequence). The germline V and J ends were trimmed by 6 bases and 8 bases, with 16 bases remaining between them.